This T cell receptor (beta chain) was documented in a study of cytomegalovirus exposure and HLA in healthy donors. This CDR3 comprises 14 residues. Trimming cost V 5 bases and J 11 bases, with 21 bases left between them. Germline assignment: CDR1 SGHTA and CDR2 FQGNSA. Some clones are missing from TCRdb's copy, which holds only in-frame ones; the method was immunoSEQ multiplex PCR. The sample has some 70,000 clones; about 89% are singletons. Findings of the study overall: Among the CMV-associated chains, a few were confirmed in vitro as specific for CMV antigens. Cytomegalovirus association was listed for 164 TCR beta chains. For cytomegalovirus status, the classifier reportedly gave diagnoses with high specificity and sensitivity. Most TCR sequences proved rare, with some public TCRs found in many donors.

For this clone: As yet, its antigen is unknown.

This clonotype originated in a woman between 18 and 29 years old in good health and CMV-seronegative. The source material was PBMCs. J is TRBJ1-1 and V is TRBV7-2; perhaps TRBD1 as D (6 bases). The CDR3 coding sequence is TGTGCCAGCAGCCGACCTGACAGGAGGTGGACGGCTTTCTTT. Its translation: CASSRPDRRWTAFF.